One sample yielded the 2 T cell receptor beta chains listed below, sequenced in a study of CD8 T cells in Susac syndrome. Reverse transcription of roughly 0.5 to 1 ug RNA used random hexamers. TCRdb reanalysed the immunoSEQ multiplex PCR reads using MiXCR and keeps one entry per CDR3 protein. The sample records more than 65,000 distinct CDR3 sequences, approximately 95% being singletons. The source material was CD8+ T cells from PBMCs. Receptor source: a human donor in good health.

The chain links TRBV29-1 to TRBJ1-2; possible D gene TRBD1, 6 bases. Trimming took 3 bases from V and 5 from J, leaving 16 bases between them. CDR1 SQVTM and CDR2 ANQGSEA come from the germline V gene. The CDR3 length is 14 residues. CDR3 region: CSVEGLQGNYGYTF. The CDR3 DNA reads TGCAGCGTTGAGGGACTACAGGGAAATTATGGCTACACCTTC.

A single count supports this clonotype. The rearrangement uses TRBV14 and TRBJ2-1; D perhaps matches TRBD1 (6 bases). Trimming took off 4 bases at V and 5 bases at J, with 15 bases between the two ends. This CDR3 has 15 residues. From germline, CDR1 is SGHDN and CDR2 FVKESK. CDR3 DNA: TGTGCCAGCAGCCCAAGAGAGCAGGGGCACAATGAGCAGTTCTTC. Its translation is CASSPREQGHNEQFF.